What follows are 17 T cell receptor beta chains derived from one specimen sequenced in a study of T-cell memory formation after mild COVID-19. MiXCR, run by TCRdb on the 5' RACE reads, gives a single entry per CDR3 protein. The sample yields some 450,000 distinct CDR3 sequences, 20% seen once. Sequencing was performed on PBMCs or a T cell subset sorted from them (not recorded which). Receptors were obtained from an adult woman who had mild COVID-19 (a few samples of this study predate the infection). Cell type and time point are not known.

The J gene is TRBJ2-7, the V gene TRBV19; 9 bases fit TRBD1. V was pared by 5 bases and J by 5 bases, with 10 bases of the junction left unmatched. This CDR3 spans 15 amino acids. Germline-derived CDR1 and CDR2 are LNHDA and SQIVND (reference sequence). CDR3 protein: CASSPTGGAWNEQYF. The CDR3 region has the DNA TGTGCCAGTAGTCCCACAGGGGGCGCTTGGAACGAGCAGTACTTC.

The V and J genes are TRBV2 and TRBJ1-4; 9 positions agree with TRBD1. V trimming: 6 bases; J trimming: 2 bases; junction bases outside the gene matches: 10. The germline gives CDR1 SNHLY, CDR2 FYNNEI. CDR3 length: 17 amino acids. The CDR3, as DNA: TGTGCCAGCAGACAAAGCGGACAGGGGACCACTAATGAAAAACTGTTTTTT. Protein sequence: CASRQSGQGTTNEKLFF.

The sample holds a few counts of this clonotype. This chain connects TRBV9 to TRBJ2-2; TRBD2 agrees at 9 bases. This CDR3 comprises 17 residues. CDR1 and CDR2 from the germline V gene are SGDLS and YYNGEE. V shed 0 bases, J shed 0 bases, and the junction held 3 bases outside the gene matches. The CDR3 here is CASSVVSGGSNTGELFF. The CDR3 nucleotides read TGTGCCAGCAGCGTAGTGAGCGGGGGGTCGAACACCGGGGAGCTGTTTTTT.

The chain couples TRBV7-9 to TRBJ1-5; possibly TRBD1 for D (5 bases). This CDR3 comprises 15 residues. The V end was cut by 5 bases, the J end by 3 bases, with 14 bases between. Germline V gives CDR1 SEHNR, CDR2 FQNEAQ (reference sequence). CDR3 nucleotides: TGTGCCAGCAGCCCCGTGGGGACCTCCAATCAGCCCCAGCATTTT. Protein sequence: CASSPVGTSNQPQHF.

This clonotype occurred a few times. The chain employs TRBV24-1 and TRBJ2-3, with a weak D call TRBD2 (6 bases). This CDR3 region has 15 residues. The germline V and J ends were trimmed by 6 bases and 1 base, with 13 bases remaining between them. CDR1 KGHDR and CDR2 SFDVKD come from the germline V gene. The CDR3 nucleotides are TGTGCCACCAGTCTGGATAGCGGCGGCACAGATACGCAGTATTTT. Its translation: CATSLDSGGTDTQYF.

This clonotype came up a few times. This sequence joins TRBV7-9 and TRBJ2-2; no firm D call. CDR1 and CDR2 from the germline V gene are SEHNR and FQNEAQ (reference sequence). This CDR3 is built from 21 residues. V was trimmed by 3 bases and J by 2 bases, leaving 28 bases between them. The CDR3 DNA reads as TGTGCCAGCAGCTTTCCAGCCTTTAAGCCACTCCCAAACAAAAACACCGGGGAGCTGTTTTTT. Translated, it gives CASSFPAFKPLPNKNTGELFF.

This chain joins TRBV7-2 and TRBJ2-3, with 13 bases lining up with TRBD2. Losses at the gene ends were 1 base for V and 1 base for J; bases not matched to a gene: 8. CDR3 length: 19 amino acids. From germline, CDR1 is SGHTA and CDR2 FQGNSA. The CDR3 spells CASSLGWRTSGGGTDTQYF. The CDR3 coding sequence is TGTGCCAGCAGCTTAGGCTGGCGGACTAGCGGGGGTGGCACAGATACGCAGTATTTT. Using reference TRBV7-2 and TRBJ2-3 for the parts outside the CDR3, the full variable domain is GAGVSQSPSNKVTEKGKDVELRCDPISGHTALYWYRQSLGQGLEFLIYFQGNSAPDKSGLPSDRFSAERTGGSVSTLTIQRTQQEDSAVYLCASSLGWRTSGGGTDTQYFGPGTRLTVL.

This clonotype was observed a few times. The chain combines TRBV19 with TRBJ2-7; 12 nucleotides line up with TRBD2. J lost 2 bases, V lost 3 bases, and 8 bases had no gene match. This CDR3 is built from 17 residues. CDR1 and CDR2 (germline): LNHDA, SQIVND (reference sequence). The CDR3 nucleotides are TGTGCCAGTAGTATTCGACCTAGCGGGAGGGCCACCTACGAGCAGTACTTC. Amino acids: CASSIRPSGRATYEQYF.

The chain employs TRBV6-5 and TRBJ2-7, with 10 bases identical to TRBD1. The junction had 6 bases not matched to a gene; V was cut back by 8 bases and J by 5 bases. CDR3 length equals 13 residues. Per germline, CDR1 MNHEY and CDR2 SVGAGI. As DNA, the CDR3 is TGTGCCAGCGGCCGACAGGGGGCCAACGAGCAGTACTTC. It specifies CASGRQGANEQYF.

This clonotype occurred a few times. The chain has TRBV7-8 and TRBJ2-2; D is ambiguous. Germline CDR1 and CDR2: SGHVS and FQNEAQ. The CDR3 sequence is 16 residues long. Trimming took off 3 bases at V and 0 bases at J, with 11 bases between the two ends. DNA for the CDR3: TGTGCCAGCAGCTTTTCTAACAAGGCGAACACCGGGGAGCTGTTTTTT. This sequence encodes CASSFSNKANTGELFF. The variable domain in full, with the rest retrieved from reference TRBV7-8 and TRBJ2-2, is GAGVSQSPRYKVAKRGQDVALRCDPISGHVSLFWYQQALGQGPEFLTYFQNEAQLDKSGLPSDRFFAERPEGSVSTLKIQRTQQEDSAVYLCASSFSNKANTGELFFGEGSRLTVL.

The chain uses TRBV5-5 and TRBJ2-5; 7 bases fit TRBD1. Germline V gene data show CDR1 as SGHKS and CDR2 as YYEKEE (reference sequence). Unmatched junction bases numbered 8, after V lost 4 bases and J lost 5 bases. CDR3 length: 14 residues. CDR3 nucleotide sequence: TGTGCCAGCAGCCTGACAGGGTACGAGGAGACCCAGTACTTC. Encoded protein: CASSLTGYEETQYF.

This clonotype was seen a handful of times. The gene calls are TRBV7-3 and TRBJ2-1; 7 bases align to TRBD1. The CDR3 sequence is 15 residues long. Germline assignment: CDR1 SGHTA and CDR2 FQGTGA. Trimming cost V 4 bases and J 4 bases; bases outside gene matches: 7. The CDR3 DNA follows: TGTGCCAGCAGCTCCTCGACAGGGTTTTACAATGAGCAGTTCTTC. Residues: CASSSSTGFYNEQFF.

The chain employs TRBV12-3 or TRBV12-4 and TRBJ1-2; 9 nucleotides align to TRBD1. With V trimmed by 7 bases and J by 7 bases, 16 bases remained unmatched. This CDR3 comprises 16 residues. CDR3 sequence (DNA): TGTGCCAGCATCTCCGGGACAGGGTCCCACGAGTCTGGCTACACCTTC. Its translation: CASISGTGSHESGYTF.

This clonotype was recorded a few times. The chain has TRBV2 and TRBJ1-1, with 7 bases lining up with TRBD1. The CDR3 sequence is 15 residues long. V was pared by 1 base and J by 1 base, with 3 bases of the junction left unmatched. Germline V gene sequence: CDR1 SNHLY, CDR2 FYNNEI. The CDR3 protein is CASSEGRTGNTEAFF. The CDR3 DNA sequence: TGTGCCAGCAGTGAAGGTCGGACAGGGAACACTGAAGCTTTCTTT.

This clonotype appeared a few times. This chain links TRBV20-1 with TRBJ1-2; D unclear. Germline V gene sequence: CDR1 DFQATT, CDR2 SNEGSKA (reference sequence). Deletions cut 0 bases from V and 2 bases from J, with 7 bases between. The CDR3 has 13 residues. The CDR3 protein is CSARDKQNYGYTF. CDR3 bases: TGCAGTGCTAGAGATAAACAGAACTATGGCTACACCTTC.

This clonotype was observed many times. This chain links TRBV29-1 with TRBJ1-2, with TRBD1 identical over 10 bases. Germline V gene sequence: CDR1 SQVTM, CDR2 ANQGSEA. V shed 6 bases and J 6 bases; nucleotides not matched to a gene: 7. The CDR3 length is 13 residues. The chain's CDR3 is CSVSGQGVDGYTF. CDR3 nucleotides: TGCAGCGTATCAGGACAGGGGGTGGATGGCTACACCTTC.

This clonotype was recorded at least ten times. The CDR3 protein is CASRPLAGGPSYNEQFF. DNA for the CDR3: TGTGCCAGCAGACCTCTAGCGGGAGGGCCTAGCTACAATGAGCAGTTCTTC. This chain uses TRBV6-2 or TRBV6-3 with TRBJ2-1; TRBD2 aligns across 12 bases. CDR1 MNHEY and CDR2 SVGEGT come from the germline V gene. CDR3 length equals 17 residues. V was clipped by 6 bases and J by 3 bases; unmatched bases: 9.